Each of the 12 T cell receptor beta chains below was sequenced from the same sample in a study of T cell responses to AZD1222 COVID-19 vaccine. TCRdb's table, derived via immunoSEQ multiplex PCR, lists solely in-frame clones and lacks some. Here the sample spans about 150,000 clones, about 89% being singletons. This specimen consisted of peripheral blood, obtained 28 days after the second AZD1222 dose. The receptor set was obtained from an adult who received the AZD1222 COVID-19 vaccine.

The rearrangement links TRBV30 to TRBJ2-2, with TRBD2 matching over 13 bases. The CDR3 is 17 amino acids. V gave up 5 bases and J gave up 4 bases; unmatched junction bases: 10. Per germline, CDR1 GTSNPN and CDR2 SVGIG (reference sequence). The CDR3 protein is CAWVRTSGRASTGELFF. DNA for the CDR3: TGTGCCTGGGTGAGAACTAGCGGGAGGGCCAGCACCGGGGAGCTGTTTTTT.

This chain joins TRBV15 and TRBJ2-1; TRBD1 agrees at 7 bases. Germline CDR1 is LNHNV and CDR2 is YYDKDF (reference sequence). The CDR3 totals 15 residues. V lost 3 bases to trimming and J lost 7 bases; unmatched junction nucleotides: 9. The CDR3 DNA sequence: TGTGCCACCAGCAGGGACAGGCCCGCAGGGAATGAGCAGTTCTTC. Amino acid sequence: CATSRDRPAGNEQFF.

In regard to this clone: Sequence at one end of the junction differs from germline and may be a read error. V and J are TRBV15 and TRBJ2-2; 7 bases are a match to TRBD1. The CDR3 runs 16 residues. The germline V gene encodes CDR1 LNHNV and CDR2 YYDKDF (reference sequence). CDR3 protein: CVTSRDLRQGVGELFF. The CDR3 DNA sequence: TGTGTCACCAGCAGAGATCTCAGACAGGGTGTAGGGGAGCTGTTTTTT.

CDR3 sequence: CASMINYGYTF. DNA for the CDR3: TGTGCCAGCATGATTAACTATGGCTACACCTTC. V gene TRBV28 combines with J gene TRBJ1-2; D unresolved. The V end was cut by 7 bases, the J end by 1 base, with 4 bases between. Germline CDR1 and CDR2: MDHEN and SYDVKM. There are 11 residues in the CDR3.

The chain couples TRBV7-2 to TRBJ2-2; 7 nucleotides align to TRBD1. Germline assignment: CDR1 SGHTA and CDR2 FQGNSA. V lost 5 bases to trimming and J lost 6 bases; unmatched junction nucleotides: 9. CDR3 length: 15 amino acids. CDR3 bases: TGTGCCAGCAGCCCACAGGGGTGGGCGGCCGGGGAGCTGTTTTTT. It translates to CASSPQGWAAGELFF.

This chain uses TRBV6-2 or TRBV6-3 with TRBJ2-3; 7 bases are a match to TRBD1. There are 16 residues in the CDR3. Trimming at V came to 5 bases and at J to 2 bases, leaving 10 bases not matched to a gene. Germline values: CDR1 MNHEY, CDR2 SVGEGT. This chain's CDR3 is CASSRLTGVITDTQYF. Here the CDR3 DNA reads TGTGCCAGCAGTCGTTTAACAGGGGTTATCACAGATACGCAGTATTTT.

This clone was seen a single time. The chain joins TRBV28 to TRBJ1-5; TRBD1 matches 8 bases. From germline, CDR1 is MDHEN and CDR2 SYDVKM. V was pared by 4 bases and J by 7 bases, with 12 bases of the junction left unmatched. This CDR3 has 16 residues. The CDR3 sequence: CASSSPGQGGGQPQHF. Here the CDR3 DNA reads TGTGCCAGCAGTTCTCCCGGACAGGGCGGCGGCCAGCCCCAGCATTTT.

The chain recombines TRBV19 with TRBJ2-1, with TRBD1 matching 9 bases. Germline CDR1 reads LNHDA; CDR2 reads SQIVND (reference sequence). The CDR3 loop spans 16 amino acids. Unmatched junction bases numbered 11, after V lost 3 bases and J lost 8 bases. DNA of the CDR3: TGTGCCAGTAGTATGCATCACAGGGGGCGCTGGGATGAGCAGTTCTTC. Residues: CASSMHHRGRWDEQFF.

CDR3 bases: TGTGCCATCAGTCCGGGGCCCCTAACAACTACGCAGTATTTT. It yields the protein CAISPGPLTTTQYF. The chain carries TRBV10-3 and TRBJ2-3; D might be TRBD1 or TRBD2, each matching 5 bases. V lost 5 bases to trimming and J lost 8 bases, with 17 bases between them. CDR1 is ENHRY, CDR2 SYGVKD, per germline. CDR3 length: 14 residues.

The chain recombines TRBV11-1 with TRBJ2-1, with D perhaps TRBD2 (5 bases). V shed 3 bases and J shed 5 bases, with 11 bases lying between them. Germline CDR1 SGHAT, CDR2 FQDESV (reference sequence). The CDR3 spans 14 residues. CDR3 loop: CASSFPPSNNEQFF. In DNA, the CDR3 is TGTGCCAGCAGCTTTCCCCCTAGCAACAATGAGCAGTTCTTC.

V usage is TRBV7-2 and J usage is TRBJ1-6; the D is unclear. Trimming removed 1 base at V and 7 bases at J, with 2 bases between. Per germline, CDR1 SGHTA and CDR2 FQGNSA. The CDR3 length is 12 residues. The CDR3 nucleotides are TGTGCCAGCAGCTTAGTGAATTCACCCCTCCACTTT. This sequence encodes CASSLVNSPLHF.

The chain uses TRBV15 and TRBJ1-5; 7 nucleotides match TRBD1. CDR3 length: 15 amino acids. V shed 8 bases and J 0 bases; nucleotides not matched to a gene: 7. Germline V gene data show CDR1 as LNHNV and CDR2 as YYDKDF (reference sequence). The CDR3 sequence is CATRQGTASNQPQHF. For the CDR3, the DNA is TGTGCCACCCGACAGGGAACCGCTAGCAATCAGCCCCAGCATTTT.